This is a list of T cell receptor beta chains from one sample in a study of PD-L1 blockade in urothelial cancer. The method was immunoSEQ multiplex PCR; TCRdb's version includes in-frame clones alone and lacks a portion of them. This table has 95,000 to 100,000 clones, around 86% appearing once. The sequences come from PBMCs, collected around atezolizumab (anti-PD-L1) treatment. All receptors derive from a man in his fifties or sixties with urothelial cancer. CDR3s include the opening cysteine and the closing phenylalanine or tryptophan. A D gene is named only where the DNA matches it firmly. Size is stated for part of the rows, as once, few or many counts, or as a class when the clone is expanded.

>TRBJ1-3|.|15|TRBV29-1|TRBD1
TGCAGCGTCGCCGGGACAGGGAGCTCTGGAAACACCATATATTTT
CSVAGTGSSGNTIYF
>TRBJ2-5|.|13|TRBV7-2|.
TGTGCCAGCAGCTTAGGCGGCTGGCAGACCCAGTACTTC
CASSLGGWQTQYF
>TRBJ2-1|.|15|TRBV7-3|TRBD1
TGTGCCAGCAGGAAACAGGGGGGACCCTACAATGAGCAGTTCTTC
CASRKQGGPYNEQFF
>TRBJ1-1|.|14|TRBV19|TRBD1
TGTGCCAGTACTCCGGGACAGGCGAACACTGAAGCTTTCTTT
CASTPGQANTEAFF
>TRBJ2-3|.|15|TRBV10-1|.
TGCGCCAGCACGGCGGGACCTGACCCCACAGATACGCAGTATTTT
CASTAGPDPTDTQYF
>TRBJ2-7|.|15|TRBV7-2|TRBD2
TGTGCCAGCAGCTTAGTCGCGGGGGGTTCCTACGAGCAGTACTTC
CASSLVAGGSYEQYF
>TRBJ2-7|.|16|TRBV27|TRBD2
TGTGCCAGCAGTTCAAAGCGAGCGGGGGACCCCTACGAGCAGTACTTC
CASSSKRAGDPYEQYF
>TRBJ2-5|.|14|TRBV5-5|.
TGTGCCAGCATCACCGGCGGTAATCAAGAGACCCAGTACTTC
CASITGGNQETQYF
>TRBJ2-7|.|11|TRBV28|.
TGTGCCAGCGAGGGTCCAGGCGAGCAGTACTTC
CASEGPGEQYF
>TRBJ1-5|.|13|TRBV11-2|.
TGTGCCAGCAGCTCGGGACTCTACGGGCCCCAGCATTTT
CASSSGLYGPQHF
>TRBJ2-7|once|15|TRBV6-5|TRBD1
TGTGCCAGCAGTTCCGGGACAGGGCATTCTTACGAGCAGTACTTC
CASSSGTGHSYEQYF
>TRBJ2-1|.|15|TRBV6-5|TRBD2
TGTGCCAGCGCCACCGGGGGGGCGGGATACAATGAGCAGTTCTTC
CASATGGAGYNEQFF
>TRBJ2-7|.|15|TRBV28|TRBD1
TGTGCCAGCAGTGTGATAAGTACAGGGGCCTACGAGCAGTACTTC
CASSVISTGAYEQYF
>TRBJ2-3|.|15|TRBV7-8|.
TGTGCCAGCAGCTTCTATGCGGGAAGGACAGATACGCAGTATTTT
CASSFYAGRTDTQYF
>TRBJ1-5|.|15|TRBV6-5|.
TGTGCCAGCAGAAAGTTACAGGGAAGCAATCAGCCCCAGCATTTT
CASRKLQGSNQPQHF
>TRBJ1-5|.|13|TRBV28|.
TGTGCCAGCAGTTTATCTGGCGGTCGGCCCCAGCATTTT
CASSLSGGRPQHF